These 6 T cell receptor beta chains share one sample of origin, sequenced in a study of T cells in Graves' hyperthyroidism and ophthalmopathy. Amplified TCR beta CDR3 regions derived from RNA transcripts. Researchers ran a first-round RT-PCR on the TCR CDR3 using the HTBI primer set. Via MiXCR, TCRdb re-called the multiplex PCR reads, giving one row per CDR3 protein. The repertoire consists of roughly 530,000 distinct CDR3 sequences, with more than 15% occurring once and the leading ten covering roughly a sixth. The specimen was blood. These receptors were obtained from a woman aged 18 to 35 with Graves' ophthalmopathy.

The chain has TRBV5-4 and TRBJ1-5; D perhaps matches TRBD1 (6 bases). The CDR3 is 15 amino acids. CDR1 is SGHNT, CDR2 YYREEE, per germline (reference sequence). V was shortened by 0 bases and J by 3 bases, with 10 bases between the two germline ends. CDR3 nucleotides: TGTGCCAGCAGCTTGGACAGGGCCCCCAATCAGCCCCAGCATTTT. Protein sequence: CASSLDRAPNQPQHF.

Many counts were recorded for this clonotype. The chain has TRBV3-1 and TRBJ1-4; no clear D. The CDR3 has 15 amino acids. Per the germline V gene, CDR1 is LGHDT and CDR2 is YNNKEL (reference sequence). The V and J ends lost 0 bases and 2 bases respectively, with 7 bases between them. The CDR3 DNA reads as TGTGCCAGCAGCCAAGAGGAACAGACTAATGAAAAACTGTTTTTT. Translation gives CASSQEEQTNEKLFF. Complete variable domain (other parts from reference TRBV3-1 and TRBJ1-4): DTAVSQTPKYLVTQMGNDKSIKCEQNLGHDTMYWYKQDSKKFLKIMFSYNNKELIINETVPNRFSPKSPDKAHLNLHINSLELGDSAVYFCASSQEEQTNEKLFFGSGTQLSVL.

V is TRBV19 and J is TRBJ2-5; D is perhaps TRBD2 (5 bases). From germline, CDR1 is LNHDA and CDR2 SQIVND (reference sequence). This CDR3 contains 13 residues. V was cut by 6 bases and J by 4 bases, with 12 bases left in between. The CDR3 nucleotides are TGTGCCAGTAGGACTATAGCTGGAGAGACCCAGTACTTC. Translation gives CASRTIAGETQYF.

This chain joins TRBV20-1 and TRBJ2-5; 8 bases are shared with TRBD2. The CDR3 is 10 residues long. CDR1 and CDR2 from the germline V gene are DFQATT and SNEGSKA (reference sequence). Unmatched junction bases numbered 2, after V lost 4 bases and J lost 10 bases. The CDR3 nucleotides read TGCAGTGCTACAACTAGCGGCCAGTACTTC. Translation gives CSATTSGQYF.

The CDR3 DNA reads TGCAGCGTCACCGGGACAGGAGCCTACGAGCAGTACTTC. Amino acids: CSVTGTGAYEQYF. The chain couples TRBV29-1 to TRBJ2-7; 8 nucleotides align to TRBD1. Germline V lookup: CDR1 SQVTM, CDR2 ANQGSEA. V was pared by 6 bases and J by 2 bases, with 6 bases of the junction left unmatched. This CDR3 region has 13 residues.

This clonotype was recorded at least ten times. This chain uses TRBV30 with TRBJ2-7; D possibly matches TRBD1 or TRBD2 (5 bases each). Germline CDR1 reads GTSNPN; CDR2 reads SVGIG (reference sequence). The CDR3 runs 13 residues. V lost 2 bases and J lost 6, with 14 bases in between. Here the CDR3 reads CAWSRDQAGEQYF. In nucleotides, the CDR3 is TGTGCCTGGAGTAGGGACCAGGCGGGCGAGCAGTACTTC.